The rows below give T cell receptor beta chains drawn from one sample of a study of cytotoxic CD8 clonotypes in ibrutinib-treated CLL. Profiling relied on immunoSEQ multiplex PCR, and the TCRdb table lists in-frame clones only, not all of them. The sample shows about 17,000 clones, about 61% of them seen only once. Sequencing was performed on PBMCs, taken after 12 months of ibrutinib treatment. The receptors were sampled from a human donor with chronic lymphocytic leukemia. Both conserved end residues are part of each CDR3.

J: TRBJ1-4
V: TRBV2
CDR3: CASSAGGSDNEKLFF

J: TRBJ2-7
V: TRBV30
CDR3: CAWSLPPGAYEQYF

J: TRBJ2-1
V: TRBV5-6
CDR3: CASSFTNYNEQFF

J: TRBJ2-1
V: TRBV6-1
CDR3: CASPSTGPPYNEQFF

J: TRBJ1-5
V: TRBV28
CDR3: CASKWGTGYQPQHF

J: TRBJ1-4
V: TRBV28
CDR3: CASSSNEKLFF

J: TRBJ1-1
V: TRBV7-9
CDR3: CASSPGDPMNTEAFF

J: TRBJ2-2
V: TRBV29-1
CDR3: CSVAAGGSGELFF

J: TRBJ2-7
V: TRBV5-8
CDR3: CASSSPGSIHEQYF

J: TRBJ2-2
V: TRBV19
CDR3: CASSISVDGELFF

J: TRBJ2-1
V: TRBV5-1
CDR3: CASSSGRVGNEQFF

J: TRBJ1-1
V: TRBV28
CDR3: CASSPGLKNTEAFF

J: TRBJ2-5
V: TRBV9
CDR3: CASSVATGTQYF

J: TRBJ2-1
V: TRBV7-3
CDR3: CASSLMAGGDFNEQFF

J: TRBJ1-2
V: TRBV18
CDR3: CASSPQDAYGYTF

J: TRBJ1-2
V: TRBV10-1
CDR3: CASSPGQGGGYTF

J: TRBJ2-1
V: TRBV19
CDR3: CASRAGPGSAYEQFF

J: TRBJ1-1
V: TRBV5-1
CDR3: CASSQNPDRASEAFF

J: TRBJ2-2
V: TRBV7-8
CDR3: CASTPGSEGGELFF

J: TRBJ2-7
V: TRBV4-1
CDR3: CASSQVTAGTVSYEQYF

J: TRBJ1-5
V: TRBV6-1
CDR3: CASSGTGGNQPQHF

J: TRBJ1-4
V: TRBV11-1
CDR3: CASSRSGGEKLFF

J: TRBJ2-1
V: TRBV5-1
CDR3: CASSLSGGALNEQFF

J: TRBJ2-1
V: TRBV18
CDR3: CASSPSRDTGNEQFF